The 7 T cell receptor beta chains below all came from one sample that was sequenced in a study of T-cell reconstitution after alpha-beta-depleted transplantation in children. Using unique molecular identifiers, the investigators prepared the TCRbeta library. TCRdb ran MiXCR on the PCR reads and lists one entry per CDR3 protein. The table lists hundreds of thousands of distinct CDR3 sequences, approximately 17% of them singletons. The specimen comprised PBMCs from the stem cell graft donor, sampled from the stem cell graft. These receptors were obtained from a human donor who donated a stem cell graft to a child with acute myeloid leukemia.

This clonotype has just a few counts. V and J are TRBV5-1 and TRBJ2-2, with a weak D call TRBD2 (7 bases). Germline CDR1 reads SGHRS; CDR2 reads YFSETQ. The CDR3 spans 16 residues. Trimming took off 6 bases at V and 0 bases at J, with 15 bases between the two ends. The CDR3 sequence: CASMSGGAPNTGELFF. CDR3 nucleotide sequence: TGCGCCAGCATGAGTGGGGGGGCGCCGAACACCGGGGAGCTGTTTTTT.

In this sample, this clonotype turned up many times. J is TRBJ2-7 and V is TRBV29-1, with 7 bases that match TRBD2. After removal of 8 bases from V and 8 bases from J, the junction contained 9 bases not matched to a gene. Per the germline V gene, CDR1 is SQVTM and CDR2 is ANQGSEA. CDR3 length: 11 residues. Written as DNA, the CDR3 is TGCAGCTCTAGGGGAGGGGCTAAGCAGTACTTC. Its translation is CSSRGGAKQYF.

This clonotype appeared many times. The chain is built from TRBV7-2 and TRBJ1-2; D gene uncertain. The V gene lost 3 bases and the J gene lost 4 bases, with 12 bases spanning the gap. CDR3 size: 14 residues. Germline V gives CDR1 SGHTA, CDR2 FQGNSA. CDR3 protein: CASSFTVSSYGYTF. CDR3 sequence (DNA): TGTGCCAGCAGCTTTACAGTGTCCTCCTATGGCTACACCTTC.

This chain connects TRBV28 to TRBJ2-7, with 9 bases lining up with TRBD2. This CDR3 has 13 residues. V shed 6 bases and J 9 bases; nucleotides not matched to a gene: 9. The V gene's germline CDR1 is MDHEN and CDR2 SYDVKM. CDR3 nucleotides: TGTGCCAGCAGGAGCGGGGGGAGTACTAGGCAGTACGTC. Residues: CASRSGGSTRQYV.

This clonotype was seen repeatedly, ten times or more. The V call is TRBV20-1, the J call TRBJ2-3; D is unclear. V was shortened by 3 bases and J by 4 bases, with 5 bases between the two germline ends. Germline lookup yields CDR1 DFQATT and CDR2 SNEGSKA (reference sequence). CDR3 length: 11 residues. CDR3 loop: CSASSADTQYF. The CDR3 DNA reads as TGCAGTGCTAGTAGTGCAGATACGCAGTATTTT.

The chain is built from TRBV6-1 and TRBJ2-7; a possible D gene is TRBD1 (5 bases). V gave up 6 bases and J gave up 1 base, with 10 bases separating them. Germline CDR1 and CDR2: MNHNS and SASEGT. This CDR3 has 13 amino acids. The CDR3 sequence: CASRSDRSYEQYV. The CDR3 region has the DNA TGTGCCAGCAGGTCTGACAGATCCTACGAGCAGTACGTC.

The chain combines TRBV6-2 or TRBV6-3 with TRBJ2-5; 7 nucleotides agree with TRBD1. This CDR3 is built from 15 residues. Per germline, CDR1 MNHEY and CDR2 SVGEGT. J lost 2 bases, V lost 2 bases, and 5 bases had no gene match. Here the CDR3 reads CASSYTGTVQETQYF. As DNA, the CDR3 is TGTGCCAGCAGTTACACCGGGACAGTACAAGAGACCCAGTACTTC.